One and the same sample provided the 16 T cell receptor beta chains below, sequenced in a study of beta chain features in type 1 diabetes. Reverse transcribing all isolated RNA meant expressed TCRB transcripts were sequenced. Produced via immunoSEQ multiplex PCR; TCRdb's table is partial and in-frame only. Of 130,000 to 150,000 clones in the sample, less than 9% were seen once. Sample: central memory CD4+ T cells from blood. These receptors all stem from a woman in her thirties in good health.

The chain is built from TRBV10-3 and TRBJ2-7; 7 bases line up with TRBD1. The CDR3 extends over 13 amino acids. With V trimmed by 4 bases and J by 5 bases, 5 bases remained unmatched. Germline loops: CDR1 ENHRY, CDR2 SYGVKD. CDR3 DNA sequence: TGTGCCATCAGTGGGCAGGGGGTCCACGAGCAGTACTTC. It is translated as CAISGQGVHEQYF.

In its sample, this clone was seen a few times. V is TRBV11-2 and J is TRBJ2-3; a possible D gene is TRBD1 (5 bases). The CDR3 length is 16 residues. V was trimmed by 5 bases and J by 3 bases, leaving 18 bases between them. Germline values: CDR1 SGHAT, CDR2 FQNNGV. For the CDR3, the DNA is TGTGCCAGCAGCACCCGTCAAGGGGCAGGAACAGATACGCAGTATTTT. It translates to CASSTRQGAGTDTQYF.

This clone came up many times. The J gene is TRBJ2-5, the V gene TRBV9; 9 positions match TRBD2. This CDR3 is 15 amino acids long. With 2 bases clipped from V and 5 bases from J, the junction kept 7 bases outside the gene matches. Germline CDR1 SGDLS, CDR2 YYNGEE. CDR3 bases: TGTGCCAGCAGCGTTGCGGGAGGGCCTGAGGAGACCCAGTACTTC. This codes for CASSVAGGPEETQYF.

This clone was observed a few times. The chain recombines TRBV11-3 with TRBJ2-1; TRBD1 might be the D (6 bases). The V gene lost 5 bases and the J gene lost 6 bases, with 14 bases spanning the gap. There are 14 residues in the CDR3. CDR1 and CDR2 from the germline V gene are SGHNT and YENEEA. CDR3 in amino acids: CASSVGEGGNEQFF. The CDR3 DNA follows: TGTGCCAGCAGCGTAGGAGAAGGGGGCAATGAGCAGTTCTTC.

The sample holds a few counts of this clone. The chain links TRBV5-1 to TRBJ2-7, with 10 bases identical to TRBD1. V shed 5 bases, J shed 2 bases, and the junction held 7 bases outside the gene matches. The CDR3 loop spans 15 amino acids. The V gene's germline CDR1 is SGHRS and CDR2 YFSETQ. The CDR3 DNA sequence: TGCGCCAGCAGGGCGGGACAGGGGCCACCCTACGAGCAGTACTTC. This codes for CASRAGQGPPYEQYF.

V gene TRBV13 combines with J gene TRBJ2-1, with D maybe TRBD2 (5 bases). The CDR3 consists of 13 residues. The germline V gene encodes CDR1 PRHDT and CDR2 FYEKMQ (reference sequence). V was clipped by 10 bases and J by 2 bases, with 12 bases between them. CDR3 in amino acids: CATDGDPYNEQFF. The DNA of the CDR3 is TGTGCCACCGACGGGGATCCCTACAATGAGCAGTTCTTC.

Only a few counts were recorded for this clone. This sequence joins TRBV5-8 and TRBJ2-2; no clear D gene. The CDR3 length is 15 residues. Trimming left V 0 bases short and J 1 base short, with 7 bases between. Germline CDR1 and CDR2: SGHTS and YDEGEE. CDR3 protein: CASSLAWRNTGELFF. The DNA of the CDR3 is TGTGCCAGCAGCTTGGCTTGGAGGAACACCGGGGAGCTGTTTTTT.

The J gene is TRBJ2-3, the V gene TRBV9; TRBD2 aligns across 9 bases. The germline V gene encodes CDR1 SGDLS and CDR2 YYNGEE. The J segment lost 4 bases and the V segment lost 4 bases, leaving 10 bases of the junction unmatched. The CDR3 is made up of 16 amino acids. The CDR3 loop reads CASSPSSGTVSDTQYF. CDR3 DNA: TGTGCCAGCAGCCCCTCTAGCGGGACAGTCTCAGATACGCAGTATTTT.

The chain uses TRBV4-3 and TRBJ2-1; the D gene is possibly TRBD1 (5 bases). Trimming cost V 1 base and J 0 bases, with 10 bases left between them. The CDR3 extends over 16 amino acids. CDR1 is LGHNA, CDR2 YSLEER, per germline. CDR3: CASSQADIISYNEQFF. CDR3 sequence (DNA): TGCGCCAGCAGCCAAGCGGACATCATCTCCTACAATGAGCAGTTCTTC.

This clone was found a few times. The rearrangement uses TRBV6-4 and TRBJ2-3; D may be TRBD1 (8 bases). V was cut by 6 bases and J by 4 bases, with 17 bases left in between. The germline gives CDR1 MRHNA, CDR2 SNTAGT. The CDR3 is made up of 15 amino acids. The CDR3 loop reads CASSPDRGGSDTQYF. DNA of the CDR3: TGTGCCAGCAGCCCCGACAGGGGAGGGTCAGATACGCAGTATTTT.

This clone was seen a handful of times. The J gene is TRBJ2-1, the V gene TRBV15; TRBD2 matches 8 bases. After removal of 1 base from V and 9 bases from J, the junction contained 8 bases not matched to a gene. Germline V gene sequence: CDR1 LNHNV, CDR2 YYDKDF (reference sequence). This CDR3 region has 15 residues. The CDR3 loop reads CATSRAQRESIEQFF. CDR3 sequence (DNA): TGTGCCACCAGCAGAGCCCAGCGGGAGTCTATTGAGCAGTTCTTC.

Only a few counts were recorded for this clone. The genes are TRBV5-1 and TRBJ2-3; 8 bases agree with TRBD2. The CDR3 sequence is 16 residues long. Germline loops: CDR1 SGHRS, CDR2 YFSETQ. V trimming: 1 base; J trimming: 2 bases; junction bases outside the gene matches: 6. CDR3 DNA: TGCGCCAGCAGCTTGCAACTAGCGGAGATCACAGATACGCAGTATTTT. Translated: CASSLQLAEITDTQYF.

CDR3 in DNA: TGTGCCAGCTCACCGCCGGGGGAGAGCACAGATACGCAGTATTTT. It is translated as CASSPPGESTDTQYF. The rearrangement joins TRBV18 to TRBJ2-3, with D possibly matching TRBD2 (6 bases). The CDR3 has 15 amino acids. Trimming left V 3 bases short and J 0 bases short, with 10 bases between. CDR1 and CDR2 from the germline V gene are KGHSH and LQKENI.

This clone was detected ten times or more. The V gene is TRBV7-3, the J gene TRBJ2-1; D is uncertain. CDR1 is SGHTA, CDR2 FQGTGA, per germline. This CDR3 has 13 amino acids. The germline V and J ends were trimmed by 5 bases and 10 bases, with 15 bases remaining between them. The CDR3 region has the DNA TGTGCCAGCAGCCCAGAGCCTAGTTGGGAGCAGTTCTTC. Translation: CASSPEPSWEQFF. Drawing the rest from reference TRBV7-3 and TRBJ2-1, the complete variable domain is GAGVSQTPSNKVTEKGKYVELRCDPISGHTALYWYRQSLGQGPEFLIYFQGTGAADDSGLPNDRFFAVRPEGSVSTLKIQRTERGDSAVYLCASSPEPSWEQFFGPGTRLTVL.

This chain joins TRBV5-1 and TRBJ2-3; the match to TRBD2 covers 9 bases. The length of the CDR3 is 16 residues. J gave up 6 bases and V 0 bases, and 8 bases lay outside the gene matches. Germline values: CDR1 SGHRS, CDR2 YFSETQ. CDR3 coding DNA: TGCGCCAGCAGCTTGGAGCGAGCGGGAGGAGGGGATACGCAGTATTTT. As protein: CASSLERAGGGDTQYF. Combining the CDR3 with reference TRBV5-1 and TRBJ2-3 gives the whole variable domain KAGVTQTPRYLIKTRGQQVTLSCSPISGHRSVSWYQQTPGQGLQFLFEYFSETQRNKGNFPGRFSGRQFSNSRSEMNVSTLELGDSALYLCASSLERAGGGDTQYFGPGTRLTVL.

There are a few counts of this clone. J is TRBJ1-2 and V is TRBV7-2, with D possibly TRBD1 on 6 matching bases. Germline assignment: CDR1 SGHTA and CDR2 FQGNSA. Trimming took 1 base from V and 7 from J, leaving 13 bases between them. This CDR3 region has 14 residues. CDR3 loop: CASSLDQGMGGYTF. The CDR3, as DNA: TGTGCCAGCAGCTTAGATCAGGGGATGGGTGGCTACACCTTC.